The source of this TCR beta chain is a study of T cells in Graves' hyperthyroidism and ophthalmopathy. General study results and limits: Patients with ophthalmopathy were separated from those with stable hyperthyroidism by a 13 V-J model.

Points on this clonotype: No antigen is known for it.

Amplified regions were TCR beta CDR3 sequences from RNA transcripts. RT-PCR in the first round (using the HTBI primer set) targeted the TCR CDR3. TCRdb redid the calling of the multiplex PCR reads with MiXCR, one entry per CDR3 protein. The sample has about half a million distinct CDR3 sequences; less than 20% are singletons. Germline V lookup: CDR1 LNHDA, CDR2 SQIVND (reference sequence). The V gene lost 8 bases and the J gene lost 0 bases, with 12 bases spanning the gap. CDR3 length: 14 amino acids. This sequence joins TRBV19 and TRBJ2-3; D is undetermined. Input material: blood. This sequence was found in a man in his forties or fifties with Graves' ophthalmopathy. The CDR3 here is CASAGTQSTDTQYF. The CDR3 bases are TGTGCCAGTGCCGGTACTCAGAGCACAGATACGCAGTATTTT.